These 28 T cell receptor beta chains came from one sample sequenced in a study of T-cell memory formation after mild COVID-19 (dated by TCRdb to about 2021). The method was 5' RACE. The sequencer was an Illumina NovaSeq 6000. The public reads were reanalyzed by TCRdb: fastp trimming at Q25, MiXCR alignment, in-frame beta chains only. Each entry is one CDR3 protein sequence, shown with its most common DNA and genes. The sample table contains about 560,000 distinct CDR3 sequences; only one count was recorded for about 20% of them. Of the sample, approximately 8.4% is held by the ten largest clones. The sequencing input was PBMCs or a T cell subset sorted from them (not recorded which). These receptors originate from an adult woman who had mild COVID-19 (a few samples of this study predate the infection). The sample titles of this study are shuffled in the database, so cell type and time point are left out; the donor was told from shared clones.

The rearrangement links TRBV5-1 to TRBJ1-1, with 9 bases identical to TRBD1. This CDR3 is built from 16 residues. In germline, CDR1 is SGHRS, CDR2 YFSETQ. V was pared by 0 bases and J by 1 base, with 4 bases of the junction left unmatched. The chain's CDR3 is CASSLGTGASNTEAFF. The CDR3 nucleotides are TGCGCCAGCAGCTTGGGGACAGGGGCGTCGAACACTGAAGCTTTCTTT.

This clonotype was counted a few times. V and J are TRBV7-9 and TRBJ1-2; D remains ambiguous. V lost 0 bases and J lost 5, with 13 bases in between. This CDR3 region has 15 residues. The V gene's germline CDR1 is SEHNR and CDR2 FQNEAQ (reference sequence). CDR3 region: CASSLALPEIYGYTF. The DNA for the CDR3 is TGTGCCAGCAGCTTAGCCTTGCCAGAGATTTATGGCTACACCTTC.

This clonotype was seen more than once but under ten times. This chain joins TRBV15 and TRBJ2-7; 11 bases are a match to TRBD2. The length of the CDR3 is 16 residues. The V gene's germline CDR1 is LNHNV and CDR2 YYDKDF (reference sequence). With V trimmed by 1 base and J by 2 bases, 4 bases remained unmatched. The CDR3 coding sequence is TGTGCCACCAGCAGAGGGGGGACTAGCGGCGCCTACGAGCAGTACTTC. Amino acids: CATSRGGTSGAYEQYF.

V is TRBV11-2 and J is TRBJ1-2; no reliable D call. CDR1 SGHAT and CDR2 FQNNGV come from the germline V gene. The CDR3 spans 15 residues. V lost 5 bases and J 2 bases, leaving 15 bases between the germline ends. The CDR3 sequence: CASSVSDHPNYGYTF. CDR3 nucleotide sequence: TGTGCCAGCAGCGTTTCAGACCACCCAAACTATGGCTACACCTTC.

There are many counts of this clonotype. The V and J genes are TRBV3-1 and TRBJ2-3, with D unclear. The CDR3 length is 14 residues. Germline V gives CDR1 LGHDT, CDR2 YNNKEL (reference sequence). With 2 bases removed from V and 2 bases from J, the gap between germline ends came to 8 bases. The CDR3 sequence: CASSQMLDTDTQYF. The CDR3 DNA reads TGTGCCAGCAGCCAAATGCTTGACACAGATACGCAGTATTTT.

The CDR3 region is CASSPPRRGSYEQYF. CDR3 coding DNA: TGTGCCAGCAGTCCCCCTCGGAGGGGGAGCTACGAGCAGTACTTC. The rearrangement uses TRBV27 and TRBJ2-7; D is perhaps TRBD1 or TRBD2 (6 bases each). V dropped 5 bases and J dropped 3 bases, with 17 bases sitting between them. This CDR3 is built from 15 residues. CDR1 and CDR2 from the germline V gene are MNHEY and SMNVEV (reference sequence).

This clonotype was seen ten or more times. The chain joins TRBV29-1 to TRBJ2-7; 7 positions match TRBD2. Trimming took 7 bases from V and 4 from J; bases not matched to a gene: 10. The CDR3 consists of 13 residues. The germline gives CDR1 SQVTM, CDR2 ANQGSEA. The CDR3 spells CSAEREGDYEQYF. In nucleotides, the CDR3 is TGCAGCGCCGAGCGGGAAGGGGATTACGAGCAGTACTTC.

Ten or more counts support this clonotype. The CDR3 DNA sequence: TGTGCCAGCAGCTTAGTGTCAGGCTCCTACAATGAGCAGTTCTTC. This translates into CASSLVSGSYNEQFF. The chain couples TRBV7-6 to TRBJ2-1; D is unresolved. V was trimmed by 1 base and J by 0 bases, leaving 7 bases between them. CDR1 and CDR2 (germline): SGHVS, FNYEAQ. This CDR3 spans 15 amino acids.

The V gene is TRBV7-9, the J gene TRBJ2-2, with 12 nucleotides matching TRBD2. This CDR3 contains 19 residues. Trimming cost V 5 bases and J 3 bases; bases outside gene matches: 13. The germline V gene encodes CDR1 SEHNR and CDR2 FQNEAQ (reference sequence). This CDR3 reads CASSHLGTRTSGDTGELFF. DNA for the CDR3: TGTGCCAGCAGCCATCTGGGGACTAGGACTAGCGGGGACACCGGGGAGCTGTTTTTT.

CDR3 bases: TGTGCCAGCAGGCCACGAGTGAGGGGGACAGGGGGAAAGTGGGGCACTGAAGCTTTCTTT. The encoded protein is CASRPRVRGTGGKWGTEAFF. The genes are TRBV12-3 or TRBV12-4 and TRBJ1-1; TRBD1 aligns across 11 bases. This CDR3 is 20 amino acids long. Trimming at V came to 6 bases and at J to 4 bases, leaving 22 bases not matched to a gene.

This clonotype turned up a few times. The genes are TRBV6-2 or TRBV6-3 and TRBJ2-1; D is ambiguous. Trimming took 8 bases from V and 4 from J, leaving 21 bases between them. This CDR3 comprises 16 residues. Germline V CDR1 and CDR2: MNHEY, SVGEGT. Written as DNA, the CDR3 is TGTGCCAGCGGCACCGCGTCCGCGGTCAAATACAATGAGCAGTTCTTC. It encodes CASGTASAVKYNEQFF.

This clonotype has a handful of counts. CDR3 sequence: CAISAEGGGTEAFF. CDR3 coding DNA: TGTGCCATCAGTGCGGAGGGGGGAGGAACTGAAGCTTTCTTT. This chain connects TRBV10-3 to TRBJ1-1; a possible D gene is TRBD1 (6 bases). This CDR3 region has 14 residues. Germline CDR1 and CDR2: ENHRY and SYGVKD. V lost 4 bases and J lost 5, with 14 bases in between.

The chain has TRBV24-1 and TRBJ2-7; D possibly corresponds to TRBD1 (6 bases). Germline V gives CDR1 KGHDR, CDR2 SFDVKD. Trimming pared 5 bases from V and 6 bases from J, leaving 10 bases between. CDR3 length: 12 amino acids. The CDR3 here is CATSGTGTEQYF. DNA for the CDR3: TGTGCCACCAGTGGTACAGGGACCGAGCAGTACTTC.

The J gene is TRBJ2-1, the V gene TRBV12-3 or TRBV12-4; TRBD2 aligns across 7 bases. This CDR3 is built from 12 residues. With 7 bases clipped from V and 6 bases from J, the junction kept 3 bases outside the gene matches. CDR3: CASTWGGNEQFF. CDR3 sequence (DNA): TGTGCCAGCACCTGGGGGGGCAATGAGCAGTTCTTC.

This clonotype was seen a handful of times. J is TRBJ2-3 and V is TRBV5-6; D unresolved. CDR3 length: 15 amino acids. With 1 base removed from V and 5 bases from J, the gap between germline ends came to 14 bases. The germline V gene encodes CDR1 SGHDT and CDR2 YYEEEE. Here the CDR3 DNA reads TGTGCCAGCAGCTTGCTCGGGTCAAAATTAGATACGCAGTATTTT. It encodes CASSLLGSKLDTQYF.

This chain joins TRBV4-3 and TRBJ2-2, with D maybe TRBD2 (5 bases). V gave up 0 bases and J gave up 3 bases, with 17 bases separating them. The CDR3 spans 18 residues. Per germline, CDR1 LGHNA and CDR2 YSLEER. The CDR3 protein is CASSQDMASPTYTGELFF. CDR3 sequence (DNA): TGCGCCAGCAGCCAAGACATGGCTAGCCCAACGTACACCGGGGAGCTGTTTTTT.

In its sample, this clonotype was seen a few times. The genes are TRBV5-1 and TRBJ2-1; 12 nucleotides line up with TRBD2. The CDR3 has 15 amino acids. The germline CDR1 and CDR2 sequences are SGHRS and YFSETQ. The junction had 8 bases not matched to a gene; V was cut back by 3 bases and J by 10 bases. The DNA of the CDR3 is TGCGCCAGCAGCTGGACACTAGCGGGGGGCGGCGAGCAGTTCTTC. Its translation is CASSWTLAGGGEQFF.

This chain connects TRBV7-9 to TRBJ1-1, with 10 positions matching TRBD1. J lost 3 bases, V lost 1 base, and 2 bases had no gene match. The CDR3 is 15 residues long. Germline loops: CDR1 SEHNR, CDR2 FQNEAQ (reference sequence). The CDR3 loop reads CASSLETGGDTEAFF. The CDR3 DNA follows: TGTGCCAGCAGCTTAGAGACAGGGGGCGACACTGAAGCTTTCTTT.

This clonotype was detected many times. The chain recombines TRBV7-9 with TRBJ2-7; 15 bases are shared with TRBD2. Germline values: CDR1 SEHNR, CDR2 FQNEAQ (reference sequence). The CDR3 runs to 15 residues. Trimming took 5 bases from V and 3 from J; bases not matched to a gene: 2. CDR3 DNA: TGTGCCAGCAGCGCGGGACTAGCGGGAGGCTACGAGCAGTACTTC. Its translation: CASSAGLAGGYEQYF. The full variable domain, with the rest looked up from reference TRBV7-9 and TRBJ2-7, is DTGVSQNPRHKITKRGQNVTFRCDPISEHNRLYWYRQTLGQGPEFLTYFQNEAQLEKSRLLSDRFSAERPKGSFSTLEIQRTEQGDSAMYLCASSAGLAGGYEQYFGPGTRLTVT.

A few counts support this clonotype. For the CDR3, the DNA is TGTGCCACCAGTGATTCGTACAGGGTGACCGGGGAGCTGTTTTTT. Translated: CATSDSYRVTGELFF. V usage is TRBV24-1 and J usage is TRBJ2-2; D may be TRBD1 (6 bases). This CDR3 region has 15 residues. The V gene lost 2 bases and the J gene lost 5 bases, with 11 bases spanning the gap. The germline V gene encodes CDR1 KGHDR and CDR2 SFDVKD.

The V and J genes are TRBV11-2 and TRBJ1-5; a weak D match, TRBD1 (5 bases). The CDR3 contains 17 residues. The V end lost 1 base, the J end lost 3 bases, and 16 bases lay between the germline ends. CDR1 SGHAT and CDR2 FQNNGV come from the germline V gene. CDR3 DNA: TGTGCCAGCAGCTTAGCTCCCCATGGCAGGGACAATCAGCCCCAGCATTTT. It codes for CASSLAPHGRDNQPQHF.

CDR3 coding DNA: TGTGCCAGCACCCCGGCAGGGGTTACGTGGGAGACCCAGTACTTC. Its translation is CASTPAGVTWETQYF. This sequence joins TRBV9 and TRBJ2-5; TRBD1 might be the D (6 bases). V was clipped by 6 bases and J by 5 bases, with 20 bases between them. This CDR3 spans 15 amino acids. From germline, CDR1 is SGDLS and CDR2 YYNGEE. Full variable domain (outside the CDR3, taken from reference TRBV9 and TRBJ2-5): DSGVTQTPKHLITATGQRVTLRCSPRSGDLSVYWYQQSLDQGLQFLIQYYNGEERAKGNILERFSAQQFPDLHSELNLSSLELGDSALYFCASTPAGVTWETQYFGPGTRLLVL.

There are a few counts of this clonotype. This chain links TRBV7-9 with TRBJ2-3; D is unclear. Germline lookup yields CDR1 SEHNR and CDR2 FQNEAQ (reference sequence). The CDR3 runs 16 residues. Trimming took 1 base from V and 1 from J, leaving 12 bases between them. The CDR3 sequence is CASSLDLLRGTDTQYF. CDR3 bases: TGTGCCAGCAGCTTAGACCTTCTAAGGGGCACAGATACGCAGTATTTT.

About this clonotype itself: A much larger clone differs from this one at a single base, so this may be a read error. The chain links TRBV6-5 to TRBJ1-2; possible D gene TRBD1, 6 bases. The germline CDR1 and CDR2 sequences are MNHEY and SVGAGI. The CDR3 consists of 13 residues. V lost 9 bases to trimming and J lost 5 bases, with 16 bases between them. CDR3 region: CARSPDSIYGYTF. DNA of the CDR3: TGTGCCAGAAGTCCGGACAGCATTTATGGCTACACCTTC.

This clonotype has just a few counts. V gene TRBV5-1 combines with J gene TRBJ2-7, with 14 positions matching TRBD2. CDR3 length equals 15 residues. The V gene's germline CDR1 is SGHRS and CDR2 YFSETQ. V lost 5 bases to trimming and J lost 7 bases; unmatched junction nucleotides: 8. The DNA for the CDR3 is TGCGCCAGCAGACCGCAGGGACTAGCGGGAGTTGAGCAGTACTTC. This codes for CASRPQGLAGVEQYF. The full variable domain, with the rest looked up from reference TRBV5-1 and TRBJ2-7, is KAGVTQTPRYLIKTRGQQVTLSCSPISGHRSVSWYQQTPGQGLQFLFEYFSETQRNKGNFPGRFSGRQFSNSRSEMNVSTLELGDSALYLCASRPQGLAGVEQYFGPGTRLTVT.

The chain links TRBV19 to TRBJ2-1; D is perhaps TRBD2 (5 bases). This CDR3 spans 16 amino acids. Trimming stripped 0 bases from V and 12 bases from J, with 21 bases between. The germline CDR1 and CDR2 sequences are LNHDA and SQIVND (reference sequence). CDR3 protein: CASSIDQYWEPSGQFF. DNA of the CDR3: TGTGCCAGTAGTATAGATCAATATTGGGAGCCGAGTGGGCAGTTCTTC.

The sample holds a few counts of this clonotype. This chain uses TRBV6-2 or TRBV6-3 with TRBJ1-2; D gene ambiguous. Germline CDR1 and CDR2: MNHEY and SVGEGT. Trimming removed 3 bases at V and 1 base at J, with 12 bases between. This CDR3 spans 15 amino acids. The CDR3 loop reads CASSYSDEGNYGYTF. As DNA, the CDR3 is TGTGCCAGCAGTTATTCGGACGAGGGTAACTATGGCTACACCTTC.

This clonotype was counted between two and nine times. This sequence joins TRBV6-5 and TRBJ1-1, with unresolved D. The CDR3 runs to 11 residues. V shed 6 bases and J shed 11 bases, with 13 bases lying between them. Germline CDR1 reads MNHEY; CDR2 reads SVGAGI. In DNA, the CDR3 is TGTGCCAGCAGAGACGGTGGAACGGCTTTCTTT. This translates into CASRDGGTAFF.